This T cell receptor (beta chain) was observed in a study of OX40 agonist ivuxolimab in advanced cancers. This CDR3 is 15 amino acids long. Trimming shortened V by 5 bases and J by 6 bases, and 16 bases separated the two germline ends. Germline lookup yields CDR1 SNHLY and CDR2 FYNNEI. The table came from immunoSEQ multiplex PCR; TCRdb's copy has only in-frame clones and leaves some out. The sample contains about 15,000 clones, approximately 86% of which appear only once. Overall study results and limits: There were, on average, more expanded clones in CD8+ T cells than in CD4+.

As to this clone: Antigen unknown.

The chain joins TRBV2 to TRBJ2-2, with D tentatively TRBD1 or TRBD2 (5 bases each). The TCR sequence derives from an adult with an advanced solid tumor such as melanoma, head and neck, liver or kidney cancer. The sequenced sample was CD4+ or CD8+ T cells sorted from blood, obtained in a trial of the OX40 agonist ivuxolimab. CDR3: CASSPGTTGSGELFF. For the CDR3, the DNA is TGTGCCAGCAGTCCCGGGACGACGGGGTCCGGGGAGCTGTTTTTT.